These 11 T cell receptor beta chains share one sample of origin, sequenced in a study of T cells in Graves' hyperthyroidism and ophthalmopathy (dated by TCRdb to the late 2010s). Library creation used multiplex PCR. The reads were generated on an Illumina HiSeq 2000. The TCR beta CDR3 regions were amplified from the RNA transcripts. The TCR CDR3 was subjected to a first round of RT-PCR using the HTBI primer set and the Qiagen OneStep RT-PCR kit. TCRdb trimmed the raw reads at Q25, called clones with MiXCR and kept productive beta chains. Rows are combined by CDR3 protein, so each entry shows the most common genes and DNA. The sample table shows 300,000 to 450,000 distinct CDR3 sequences, and around 16% are seen once. The biggest ten clones account for about a quarter of the sample. Sequencing used blood. These receptors were taken from a woman in her late teens or twenties with Graves' hyperthyroidism that later progressed to Graves' ophthalmopathy.

The table lists this clonotype with a few counts. Being one base from a much bigger clone, this may be a read error. The V and J genes are TRBV12-3 or TRBV12-4 and TRBJ2-7; TRBD1 matches 12 bases. The CDR3 is 15 amino acids. V lost 8 bases, J lost 3 bases, and 8 bases stayed unmatched. This CDR3 reads CASSSGQGALYEQYF. The CDR3 DNA reads TGTGCCAGCTCCTCGGGACAGGGGGCGCTCTACGAGCAGTACTTC.

This clonotype was counted between two and nine times. The chain uses TRBV27 and TRBJ1-2; 8 bases agree with TRBD1. Germline trimming cut 2 bases from V and 4 bases from J; bases unmatched to any gene: 9. The CDR3 extends over 16 amino acids. CDR1 and CDR2 from the germline V gene are MNHEY and SMNVEV (reference sequence). The CDR3 region is CASSLNRGVQFYGYTF. The CDR3, as DNA: TGTGCCAGCAGTTTAAACAGGGGGGTTCAGTTCTATGGCTACACCTTC.

The V gene is TRBV15, the J gene TRBJ2-4; D unresolved. The CDR3 sequence is 14 residues long. The V gene's germline CDR1 is LNHNV and CDR2 YYDKDF (reference sequence). Deletions cut 0 bases from V and 5 bases from J, with 8 bases between. The CDR3 spells CATSRDRAENIQYF. Written as DNA, the CDR3 is TGTGCCACCAGCAGAGATCGGGCAGAAAACATTCAGTACTTC.

This clonotype turned up a few times. V usage is TRBV10-3 and J usage is TRBJ2-3; TRBD2 is a possible D gene (6 bases). Trimming left V 6 bases short and J 0 bases short, with 10 bases between. The CDR3 spans 14 residues. The germline CDR1 and CDR2 sequences are ENHRY and SYGVKD. For the CDR3, the DNA is TGTGCCATCAGGGAGGGCCCCAGCACAGATACGCAGTATTTT. Residues: CAIREGPSTDTQYF.

This clonotype appeared many times. The CDR3 sequence is CASSYDRGNTEAFF. In nucleotides, the CDR3 is TGTGCCAGCAGTTACGACAGGGGTAACACTGAAGCTTTCTTT. The chain recombines TRBV6-6 with TRBJ1-1, with 8 bases matching TRBD1. Germline assignment: CDR1 MNHNY and CDR2 SVGAGI (reference sequence). This CDR3 region has 14 residues. J was trimmed by 2 bases and V by 2 bases; bases with no gene match: 1.

Many counts were recorded for this clonotype. The chain uses TRBV11-2 and TRBJ2-1; 10 bases match TRBD1. The CDR3 has 14 amino acids. Trimming cost V 5 bases and J 9 bases; bases outside gene matches: 7. Germline assignment: CDR1 SGHAT and CDR2 FQNNGV. CDR3 bases: TGTGCCAGCAGCCAAGGACAGGGGGAGGCTGAGCAGTTCTTC. Protein: CASSQGQGEAEQFF.

This clonotype came up a few times. The chain links TRBV6-5 to TRBJ2-3; 7 bases fit TRBD2. The germline V gene has CDR1 MNHEY and CDR2 SVGAGI. The V segment lost 0 bases and the J segment 2 bases; nucleotides outside the gene matches: 11. This CDR3 has 18 amino acids. The CDR3 protein is CASSYSSLADLLTDTQYF. The DNA for the CDR3 is TGTGCCAGCAGTTACTCGAGTCTAGCGGACCTCCTCACAGATACGCAGTATTTT.

The chain combines TRBV28 with TRBJ2-7; D is undetermined. The CDR3 extends over 11 amino acids. V shed 8 bases and J shed 3 bases, with 8 bases lying between them. Germline loops: CDR1 MDHEN, CDR2 SYDVKM. CDR3 loop: CASERDYEQYF. Here the CDR3 DNA reads TGTGCCAGCGAAAGGGACTACGAGCAGTACTTC.

This clonotype was detected many times. The J gene is TRBJ2-7, the V gene TRBV3-1, with 9 bases lining up with TRBD1. CDR3 size: 15 residues. The V gene's germline CDR1 is LGHDT and CDR2 YNNKEL (reference sequence). V lost 1 base, J lost 7 bases, and 8 bases stayed unmatched. CDR3 residues: CASSQGYRTGVEQYF. The CDR3 nucleotides are TGTGCCAGCAGCCAAGGATACAGGACAGGGGTTGAGCAGTACTTC.

The chain has TRBV19 and TRBJ1-2; D call uncertain. Per the germline V gene, CDR1 is LNHDA and CDR2 is SQIVND (reference sequence). CDR3 length: 12 amino acids. V gave up 5 bases and J gave up 7 bases, with 11 bases separating them. CDR3: CASSSPPGGYTF. The CDR3 DNA follows: TGTGCCAGTAGTTCCCCCCCGGGTGGCTACACCTTC.

This clonotype came up many times. V usage is TRBV20-1 and J usage is TRBJ2-7; D possibly corresponds to TRBD1 (5 bases). CDR1 and CDR2 from the germline V gene are DFQATT and SNEGSKA (reference sequence). Trimming shortened V by 0 bases and J by 7 bases, and 16 bases separated the two germline ends. This CDR3 comprises 14 residues. The CDR3 is CSARDSDSPREQYF. In DNA, the CDR3 is TGCAGTGCTAGAGATTCCGACAGCCCCCGGGAGCAGTACTTC.